Included here is one TCR beta chain sequence, with context. Clones were sequenced by immunoSEQ multiplex PCR, and TCRdb holds only the in-frame ones, with some missing. The sample has 99,000 or so clones; 83% are singletons. These data belong to a study of control samples from healthy donors and cancer patients. The CDR3 loop spans 15 amino acids. Sequencing was done on a sample of blood. The chain combines TRBV21-1 with TRBJ2-3; the DNA was not used to check the table's D call, TRBD1. TRBV21-1 is given as a pseudogene. The TCR originated in a woman aged 45 to 65 in good health. CDR3 loop: CASSGTAIFTDTQYF. The CDR3 coding sequence is TGTGCCAGCAGTGGGACAGCCATCTTCACAGATACGCAGTATTTT.